Listed below are T cell receptor beta chains from one sample, sequenced in a study of T cells expressing NK-cell markers. TCRdb re-called the 5' RACE reads, yielding one record per CDR3 amino acid sequence without DNA. This sample's table reports 400,000 to 450,000 distinct CDR3 sequences. The sample consisted of blood T cells: a sorted CD56 or NKG2C T cell subset, CD4+ or CD8+ T cells, or bulk PBMC T cells (not recorded which). These TCRs come from a woman between 18 and 70 years old in good health. CDR3s include the opening cysteine and the closing phenylalanine or tryptophan. The order of the fields is CDR3 protein, J gene, V gene.

CDR3: CASSLEVGGPTSYNEQFF
J: TRBJ2-1
V: TRBV7-7

CDR3: CTSSHPVGEGATNEQFF
J: TRBJ2-1
V: TRBV1

CDR3: CASSFSSGRSDEQFF
J: TRBJ2-1
V: TRBV5-4

CDR3: CSVDTGVTQYF
J: TRBJ2-3
V: TRBV29-1

CDR3: CASSWGVVETSPLHF
J: TRBJ1-6
V: TRBV27

CDR3: CASSSYKGGLTEAFF
J: TRBJ1-1
V: TRBV7-9

CDR3: CSVEYQTNEQFF
J: TRBJ2-1
V: TRBV29-1

CDR3: CAGKTGGDVTGELFF
J: TRBJ2-2
V: TRBV6-1

CDR3: CSVFRGRDEQFF
J: TRBJ2-1
V: TRBV29-1

CDR3: CASSDDRGNTGELFF
J: TRBJ2-2
V: TRBV19

CDR3: CASTGTGGTGELFF
J: TRBJ2-2
V: TRBV12-3/TRBV12-4

CDR3: CASSQDLGDYGYTF
J: TRBJ1-2
V: TRBV4-3

CDR3: CASRGDRLDEQYF
J: TRBJ2-7
V: TRBV27

CDR3: CSGSIGQAHLPYEQYF
J: TRBJ2-7
V: TRBV20-1

CDR3: CASSFDTTTEAFF
J: TRBJ1-1
V: TRBV5-6

CDR3: CSSYLSSGNTIYF
J: TRBJ1-3
V: TRBV20-1

CDR3: CASSPDGTEAFF
J: TRBJ1-1
V: TRBV7-6

CDR3: CASSHLAGGYTGELFF
J: TRBJ2-2
V: TRBV7-3

CDR3: CAISTRTANTEAFF
J: TRBJ1-1
V: TRBV10-3

CDR3: CASSFSGRHNEQFF
J: TRBJ2-1
V: TRBV7-3

CDR3: CASSIIMGELFF
J: TRBJ2-2
V: TRBV19

CDR3: CSVHGNTEAFF
J: TRBJ1-1
V: TRBV20-1

CDR3: CSARSGPTYNEQFF
J: TRBJ2-1
V: TRBV20-1

CDR3: CASSRGLAGGQDTQYF
J: TRBJ2-3
V: TRBV12-3/TRBV12-4

CDR3: CASSRDGQETQYF
J: TRBJ2-5
V: TRBV12-3/TRBV12-4

CDR3: CASSAHGTANYGYTF
J: TRBJ1-2
V: TRBV11-2

CDR3: CASSQIAEITDTQYF
J: TRBJ2-3
V: TRBV4-2

CDR3: CASSLGPGNSGNTIYF
J: TRBJ1-3
V: TRBV7-2

CDR3: CASSQIAGGPYEQYF
J: TRBJ2-7
V: TRBV14

CDR3: CASSRDSTNEKLFF
J: TRBJ1-4
V: TRBV5-4

CDR3: CATSRDIGVDGNTIYF
J: TRBJ1-3
V: TRBV15

CDR3: CASSSGGRGEKLFF
J: TRBJ1-4
V: TRBV11-2

CDR3: CASSSAGTGRSYEQYF
J: TRBJ2-7
V: TRBV12-3/TRBV12-4